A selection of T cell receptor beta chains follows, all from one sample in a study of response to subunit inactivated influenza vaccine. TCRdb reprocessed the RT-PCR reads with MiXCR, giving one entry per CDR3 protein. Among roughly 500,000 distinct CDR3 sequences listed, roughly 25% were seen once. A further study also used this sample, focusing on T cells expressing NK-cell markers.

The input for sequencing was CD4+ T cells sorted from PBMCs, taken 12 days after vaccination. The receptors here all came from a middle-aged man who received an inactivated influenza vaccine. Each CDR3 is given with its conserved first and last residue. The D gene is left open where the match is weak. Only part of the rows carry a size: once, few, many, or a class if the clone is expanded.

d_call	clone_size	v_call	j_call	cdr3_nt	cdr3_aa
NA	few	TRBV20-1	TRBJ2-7	TGCAGTGCTCCCGGGGTAAGCGAGCAGTACTTC	CSAPGVSEQYF
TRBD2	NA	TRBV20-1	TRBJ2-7	TGCAGTGCTAGCGGGAGGGCCGGTTACGAGCAGTACTTC	CSASGRAGYEQYF
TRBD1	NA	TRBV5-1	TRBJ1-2	TGCGCCAGCAGCAAGAAAACCGGGACAGGGCTCGGGAACTATGGCTACACCTTC	CASSKKTGTGLGNYGYTF
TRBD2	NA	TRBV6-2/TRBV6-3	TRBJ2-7	TGTGCCAGCAGTCAACGACTAGCGAGGTACGACGAGCAGTACTTC	CASSQRLARYDEQYF
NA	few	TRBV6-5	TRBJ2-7	TGTGCCAGCACCTCCTCGACGGGATCGCACGAGCAGTACTTC	CASTSSTGSHEQYF
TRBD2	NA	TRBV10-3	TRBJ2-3	TGTGCCATCAGTTCTAGCGGGAGCGCAGATACGCAGTATTTT	CAISSSGSADTQYF
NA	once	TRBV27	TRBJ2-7	TGTGCCAGCAGTCAGACAAAACAGGGCTACGAGCAGTACTTC	CASSQTKQGYEQYF
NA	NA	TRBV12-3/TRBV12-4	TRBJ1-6	TGTGCCAGCACCCTTAATAATTCACCCCTCCACTTT	CASTLNNSPLHF
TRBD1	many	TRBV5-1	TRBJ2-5	TGCGCCAGCAGCTTGGCCACGGGACAGACAGAGACCCAGTACTTC	CASSLATGQTETQYF
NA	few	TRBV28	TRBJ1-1	TGTGCCAGCAGTTTTTTACAGGAGTGGAACACTGAAGCTTTCTTT	CASSFLQEWNTEAFF
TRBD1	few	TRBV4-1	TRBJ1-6	TGCGCCAGCAGCCAAGAACAGGGGGGGACACCCCTCCACTTT	CASSQEQGGTPLHF
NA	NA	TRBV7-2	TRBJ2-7	TGTGCCAGCAGCTTAGGGTATCGGGCCAGCTCCTACGAGCAGTACTTC	CASSLGYRASSYEQYF
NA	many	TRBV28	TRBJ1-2	TGTGCCAGCAGTCCACCCAGTCGGGGAGGAGGCTACACCTTC	CASSPPSRGGGYTF
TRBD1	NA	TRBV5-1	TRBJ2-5	TGCGCCAGCAGCCCCGGGACAGGGACCATAGGGGAGACCCAGTACTTC	CASSPGTGTIGETQYF
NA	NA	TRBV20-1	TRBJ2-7	TGCAGTGCTAGACCGGACACCGGCTCCTACGAGCAGTACTTC	CSARPDTGSYEQYF
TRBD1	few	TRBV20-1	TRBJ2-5	TGCAGTGCTAGGTGGGACAGCCACCAAGAGACCCAGTACTTC	CSARWDSHQETQYF
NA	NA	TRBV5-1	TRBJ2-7	TGCGCCAGCAGCGAGTCTCTGGGGAACGAGCAGTACTTC	CASSESLGNEQYF
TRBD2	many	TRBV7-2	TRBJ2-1	TGTGCCAGCAGCTTAGACGGGAGGAATGAGCAGTTCTTC	CASSLDGRNEQFF
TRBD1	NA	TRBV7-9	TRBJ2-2	TGTGCCAGCAGCTATTACAGGGGCCTCGGGGAGCTGTTTTTT	CASSYYRGLGELFF
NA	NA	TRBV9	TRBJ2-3	TGTGCCAGCAGCGTAGGTGCAGGGACATCGAACACAGATACGCAGTATTTT	CASSVGAGTSNTDTQYF
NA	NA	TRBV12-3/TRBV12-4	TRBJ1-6	TGTGCCAGCAGAATTAGCTCCTATAATTCACCCCTCCACTTT	CASRISSYNSPLHF
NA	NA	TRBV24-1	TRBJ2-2	TGTGCCACCAGTGATCCGGACAAAGCGAACACCGGGGAGCTGTTTTTT	CATSDPDKANTGELFF
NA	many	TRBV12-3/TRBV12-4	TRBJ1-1	TGTGCCAGCAGCCGTCGCCCGGCAGATAGAATGAACACTGAAGCTTTCTTT	CASSRRPADRMNTEAFF